Described below is a single T cell receptor beta chain sequence and its context. Some clones are missing from TCRdb's copy, which holds only in-frame ones; the method was immunoSEQ multiplex PCR. The sample includes 370,000 or so clones, about 89% of them seen just once. CDR3 size: 11 residues. V dropped 3 bases and J dropped 13 bases, with 13 bases sitting between them. Germline CDR1 and CDR2: SQVTM and ANQGSEA. The data stem from a study of blood T cell repertoires in COVID-19. Whole-study context: Sources were T cells, B-cell-depleted T cells, or PBMCs; the material itself was cDNA or gDNA.

Participants came from about two dozen US areas, aged about 18 to 90 years. Researchers sorted participants into cohorts using their self-reported clinical history. This rearrangement joins TRBV29-1 to TRBJ2-1, with a weak D call TRBD1 (5 bases). The sample consisted of PBMCs or T cells enriched from blood (not recorded which). The receptor was derived from a young man who had recovered from COVID-19. CDR3 sequence reads: CSVEDTPYQFF. CDR3 in DNA: TGCAGCGTTGAGGACACGCCATATCAGTTCTTC.